This T cell receptor beta chain came from a study of cytomegalovirus exposure and HLA in healthy donors (dated by TCRdb to between 2016 and 2019). About the study as a whole: An earlier analysis of approximately 640 of the donors reported 250 to 300 Gb of sequence data and roughly 110 million unique TCR beta sequences from 190 million or so T cells. Both class I and class II loci were covered by HLA typing, at four-digit resolution. High-throughput TCR immunosequencing, statistical association of individual TCRs with disease status, and machine learning were combined to predict cytomegalovirus infection status. The number of donors typed differed by locus, with about 629-630 for A, B, C, DRB1 and DQB1, roughly 550 for DQA1, 600 to 610 for DPA1, and around 450 for DPB1. Donor age, sex, ethnicity and CMV serostatus were collected together with the repertoire data. The study profiled the T cell repertoires of 550 to 700 subjects by immunosequencing and related them to cytomegalovirus serostatus. Every discovery cohort repertoire had been produced on one sequencing platform. The study was designed to test whether signatures of past pathogen exposure could be identified by cataloging public T cell receptors. Of the 300 to 500 genotyped donors, approximately 80% were placed in the genetic ancestry cluster associated with self-reported Caucasian donors. Among roughly 400 genotyped donors of the cohort, an average of around 220,000 unique TCR beta nucleotide sequences was sequenced per donor, of which approximately 18% were non-productive. Rather than using new phenotypic data, the later analysis identified candidate immune exposures from TCR beta sequences and from how often those sequences occurred across donors. An early release that covered some 640 HLA-typed donors contained about 300 gigabases of sequencing data and 85 million to 100 million unique TCR sequences. Along with the roughly 610-subject first cohort, a separate validation cohort of 120 different subjects was used. In a later analysis, previously published TCR beta repertoires from 500 to 750 donors were re-analyzed and high-resolution HLA genotyping was added so that TCR occurrence patterns could be studied. About five DR-DQ haplotypes were treated as single units for association and clustering because of strong linkage in the cohort. To decide whether each TCR beta V gene segment behaved as functional or pseudogenic, an earlier analysis of some 600 of the donors relied on high-throughput TCR beta sequencing. A later genetic analysis took genome-wide SNP genotypes for about 60% of the roughly 670 donors and used that subset as a discovery cohort. Broad study findings and their caveats: A further reported finding was that TCR beta sequences accurately predicted the HLA-A and HLA-B alleles for most subjects in the first cohort. A cluster of highly shared sequence variants was judged likely to be a technical artifact of the sequencing pipeline. The only immune exposure information available for the cohort was CMV serostatus. Most CMV-associated TCR beta chains appeared to be HLA-restricted in a later analysis, and the HLA associations seemed to be driven largely by CMV exposure. Specific HLA alleles were associated with more than 15,000 TCR beta sequences at a false discovery rate of 0.05 in a later analysis. According to a later analysis, parvovirus B19, influenza, CMV and Epstein-Barr virus appeared linked to several top co-occurrence clusters. Because counts were too low, seventeen rarely observed V segments, including chromosome 9 orphons, were excluded from the earlier analysis of around 640 of the donors. Most TCR sequences were observed very rarely across donors, whereas some public TCRs were present in many individuals. The classifier was reported to diagnose cytomegalovirus status with high specificity and sensitivity in both the original cohort and the validation cohort. In an earlier analysis of a few hundred of the donors, most TCR beta V segments were observed in productive rearrangements about 87% or about 30% of the time, broadly matching IMGT annotations. A few of the identified cytomegalovirus-associated TCR beta chains were confirmed in vitro to be specific for cytomegalovirus antigens. Presence/absence analyses assumed roughly uniform sequencing depth across donors, an assumption that may not hold. Assigning TCR associations to individual alleles was difficult when HLA alleles, especially DR and DQ, strongly co-occurred. Because some donors lacked HLA typing at each locus, the association tests relied only on the typed subset. According to a later genetic analysis, donors in an Asian-associated ancestry cluster had fewer N-insertions in productive TCRs than the roughly 700-donor mean. V-gene and J-gene trimming of TCR beta chains was associated with a missense DCLRE1C variant in a later genetic analysis, and the association was replicated in an independent cohort. Correlated functional status among segregating V segments might be attributable to linkage disequilibrium, but an unknown experimental factor could not be ruled out. A total of fewer than 200 TCR beta chains were listed by the study as associated with cytomegalovirus. A later analysis found that HLA-associated TCR beta chains were more clonally expanded and had lower generation probabilities than equally common non-associated chains. In a later analysis, the rate of TCR association differed among HLA loci, with DRB1 alleles having the most associated TCRs and HLA-C alleles having the fewest. The authors suggested that the approach could potentially be extended to other disease states and immunological phenotypes. Only TCR beta chains were sequenced in this cohort, and the absence of alpha or paired-chain data limited detectable features.

As for this clone: Its specific antigen is unknown. One base away there is no much larger clone; base qualities are not given.

In total, over 600 healthy bone marrow donors made up the cohort. At the time of sampling, all cohort members were nominally healthy, though unrecorded immune exposures were likely present. The donor was CMV seropositive and belonged to the group of more than 250 seropositive cohort members. Every donor gave a peripheral blood sample, and the peripheral blood mononuclear cells from that sample were used for TCR beta sequencing. Genomic DNA extraction from the blood cell samples was performed with the Qiagen DNeasy Blood Extraction Kit. Library creation used the immunoSEQ multiplex PCR assay. For the multiplex PCR, a mixture combining 60 forward primers for TCR Vbeta segments and 13 reverse primers for TCR Jbeta segments was used. Amplification of the CDR3 region of rearranged TCR beta genes was performed with a multiplex PCR assay on genomic DNA. On the Illumina HiSeq System, the amplified TCR beta libraries were sequenced as 87-base-pair reads. The authors' pipeline ran thus. A later analysis tallied tens of millions of unique TCR beta chains across the 660 or so repertoires, and around 10 million of those chains were shared by two or more donors. A nearest-neighbor algorithm error-corrected the raw reads and collapsed the reads into unique sequences, merging closely related sequences to remove PCR and sequencing errors. CDR3 sequences were aligned to IMGT reference sequences to assign V, D and J gene segments. For a sequence to be retained, a match of at least six nucleotides was required to both a V gene segment and a J gene segment. Rearrangements were called productive when the CDR3 lacked stop codons and stayed in frame with V and J; all others were non-productive. Following IMGT convention, CDR3 was defined as the stretch from the second conserved V-encoded cysteine to the conserved J-encoded phenylalanine. The earlier analysis of about 560 of the donors excluded any sequence lacking an unambiguous match to a single V gene segment. In an earlier analysis of 587 of the donors, V segments were called functional above 56.7% productive rearrangements and were called segregating when the between-donor standard deviation exceeded 5%. To diagnose cytomegalovirus status from the catalog of TCR beta chain sequences, a statistical classification framework was built. In a later analysis, V and J genes were assigned by comparing TCR nucleotide sequences against IMGT/GENE-DB human TR gene sequences. Using the TCRdist pipeline, a later analysis assigned CDR3 sequences along with most-parsimonious VDJ recombination scenarios. In a later analysis, every TCR beta chain was defined by the combination of its CDR3 amino acid sequence and its V-gene family, and reads without a unique V-gene family were dropped. As a way to deal with suspected cross-contamination and a sequencing artifact, a later analysis dropped 500 to 700 nucleotide sequences that were highly shared and had low generation probability. For each public chain, a later analysis derived a clonal expansion index from normalized ranks of inferred template counts within each repertoire. In a later analysis, generation probabilities were computed using a VDJ recombination model fitted to out-of-frame rearrangements, and the results were checked against IGoR. In a later analysis, TCR-TCR, TCR-HLA and TCR-CMV co-occurrence was scored with hypergeometric tests, and a repertoire-size bias correction was applied to TCR pairs. To estimate false discovery rates, a later analysis permuted the HLA or CMV assignments 20 times. In a later analysis, co-occurring TCRs were grouped with DBSCAN, and TCRdist sequence similarity was added when clustering was performed within HLA-allele-positive subsets. For co-occurrence clustering, repertoires with fewer than 30,000 or more than 120,000 public chains were excluded, along with roughly 5 repertoires with anomalous nucleotide sharing. The table comes from immuneACCESS by way of TCRdb, which keeps in-frame sequences with V and J called. Part of the clones is missing from these tables; in studies checked, under half for an unresolved V gene and the rest for unknown reasons. Clonal size and the V and J genes are those of that table, whereas D and trimming came from the DNA. The sample table holds 76,000 or so clones, of which nearly 80% were seen once. 8% to 10% of the sample is held by the ten biggest clonotypes.

The clonotype was recovered from a woman between 40 and 50 years old in good health and CMV-seropositive. The sequenced material came from PBMCs.

The CDR3 loop reads CASSRDRGQETQYF. In nucleotide form, the sequence is TGTGCCAGCAGCCGGGACAGGGGGCAAGAGACCCAGTACTTC. Recombination linked TRBV7-6 to TRBJ2-5, and TRBD1 aligns with 11 junction nucleotides. Ends trimmed: V by 5 bases, J by 2 bases; bases unmatched to a gene: 1. The CDR3, from cysteine to phenylalanine, totals 14 residues. The sequence is cut down to CDR3 DNA, 42 bases in frame from base 1. According to the germline V gene, CDR1 reads SGHVS and CDR2 reads FNYEAQ. Here the CDR3 is joined to the reference TRBV7-6 and TRBJ2-5 genes, and the full variable domain is: GAGVSQSPRYKVTKRGQDVALRCDPISGHVSLYWYRQALGQGPEFLTYFNYEAQQDKSGLPNDRFSAERPEGSISTLTIQRTEQRDSAMYRCASSRDRGQETQYFGPGTRLLVL.